This TCR beta chain was obtained from a study of blood T cell repertoires in COVID-19. At the level of the study: Samples came from the United States, Italy and Spain, spanning acute and convalescent COVID-19.

How the authors handled the data: Estimated nucleated cell counts came from reference gene primer amplification. Repertoires were generated with immunoSEQ multiplex PCR, while TCRdb's copy carries only in-frame clones and drops some. The DNA gave D and trimming, while V, J and clone size come from that table. The data hold about 180,000 clones, with roughly nine tenths observed a single time. This clone was found a few times. V was clipped by 5 bases and J by 0 bases; unmatched bases: 6. The CDR3 contains 15 residues. Germline loops: CDR1 SGHAT, CDR2 FQDESV (reference sequence). The specimen sequenced was peripheral blood. The receptor comes from a man aged 18 to 30 who had recovered from COVID-19. The rearrangement joins TRBV11-1 to TRBJ1-2; 7 bases align to TRBD1. The CDR3 sequence is CASSLDRAANYGYTF. Here the CDR3 DNA reads TGTGCCAGCAGCCTAGACAGGGCCGCTAACTATGGCTACACCTTC.